This T cell receptor (beta chain) stems from a study of blood T cell repertoires in COVID-19. Turning to the study itself: Sites in the United States, Italy and Spain provided acute and convalescent COVID-19 samples. The cDNA or gDNA used as material had been derived from T cells, B-cell-depleted T cells, or PBMCs.

Sequencing was performed with immunoSEQ multiplex PCR; in TCRdb, only in-frame clones are kept and a portion is missing. The sample records about 99,000 clones, about 85% being singletons. This sequence originates from a man aged 50 or older in a cohort sampled during active COVID-19. Sequenced: peripheral blood.

CDR3 nucleotide sequence: TGTGCCAGCACCTGGGACAGGGCCAATTCACCCCTCCACTTT. This sequence encodes CASTWDRANSPLHF. This chain connects TRBV6-5 to TRBJ1-6; 9 nucleotides align to TRBD1. The CDR3 covers 14 residues. V lost 7 bases and J lost 7; bases outside the gene matches: 5. In germline, CDR1 is MNHEY, CDR2 SVGAGI.